This T cell receptor beta chain came from a study of blood T cell repertoires in COVID-19. V trimming: 4 bases; J trimming: 4 bases; junction bases outside the gene matches: 5. Germline assignment: CDR1 MGHRA and CDR2 YSYEKL. The CDR3 covers 15 residues. Using immunoSEQ multiplex PCR, the repertoire was profiled, and TCRdb retains in-frame clones only, with some absent. Of around 210,000 clones in the sample, approximately 84% were seen once. The sequenced material came from peripheral blood. The V call is TRBV4-1, the J call TRBJ1-5; 9 bases match TRBD1. The receptor comes from an elderly woman with COVID-19, enrolled during active disease. The CDR3 DNA reads as TGCGCCAGCAGCCCAGCGGGGACAGGGAATCAGCCCCAGCATTTT. Protein product: CASSPAGTGNQPQHF.